The present T cell receptor (beta chain) was sequenced within a study of shared clonotypes between healthy human individuals. General study points: A handful of donors showed sharing of around 5% of naive CD4 clonotypes. Sampling used blood alone; tissue repertoires probably differ.

In the study's own analysis: Filtering differed for immunoSEQ, which gave only junction sequences without quality scores. Data came from immunoSEQ multiplex PCR; TCRdb stores just in-frame clones and leaves some out. V, J and clone size are those of that table, while D and trimming were read from the DNA. The table lists fewer than 2.5 million clones, roughly 93% of them singletons. Germline values: CDR1 LNHDA, CDR2 SQIVND (reference sequence). V was trimmed by 3 bases and J by 0 bases, leaving 26 bases between them. This CDR3 comprises 20 residues. Remarks on this clone: The antigen is undetermined.

Sample: naive CD4+ T cells from PBMCs. Subset described: CD45RA+ positively selected. This chain links TRBV19 with TRBJ1-1, with D maybe TRBD1 (5 bases). This receptor was taken from a man aged 18 to 29 in good health. Some clones in this sample may be carry-over from other donors' samples. The CDR3 protein is CASSISLTGRRGGMNTEAFF. CDR3 nucleotides: TGTGCCAGTAGTATTTCCCTCACCGGGAGGAGGGGAGGGATGAACACTGAAGCTTTCTTT.